This TCR beta chain was profiled in a study of cytomegalovirus exposure and HLA in healthy donors. Study-wide results and caveats: When analyzed later, a missense DCLRE1C variant was found to be linked to TCR beta V- and J-gene trimming.

Regarding this clone: The target antigen is unknown.

In the PCR, 60 Vbeta and 13 Jbeta primers were used. Generated by immunoSEQ multiplex PCR, the TCRdb table keeps only in-frame clones and is missing some. The sample includes 120,000 to 150,000 clones, around 80% seen only once; the top ten take roughly 1.2%. The CDR3 contains 15 residues. Germline-derived CDR1 and CDR2 are KGHSH and LQKENI. Trimming took off 5 bases at V and 2 bases at J, with 14 bases between the two ends. The source is a male donor in good health and CMV-seropositive. The sample comprised PBMCs. The rearrangement joins TRBV18 to TRBJ2-3, with D perhaps TRBD2 (7 bases). The CDR3 loop is CASSMGGRNTDTQYF. CDR3 DNA sequence: TGTGCCAGCTCAATGGGGGGGCGTAACACAGATACGCAGTATTTT.